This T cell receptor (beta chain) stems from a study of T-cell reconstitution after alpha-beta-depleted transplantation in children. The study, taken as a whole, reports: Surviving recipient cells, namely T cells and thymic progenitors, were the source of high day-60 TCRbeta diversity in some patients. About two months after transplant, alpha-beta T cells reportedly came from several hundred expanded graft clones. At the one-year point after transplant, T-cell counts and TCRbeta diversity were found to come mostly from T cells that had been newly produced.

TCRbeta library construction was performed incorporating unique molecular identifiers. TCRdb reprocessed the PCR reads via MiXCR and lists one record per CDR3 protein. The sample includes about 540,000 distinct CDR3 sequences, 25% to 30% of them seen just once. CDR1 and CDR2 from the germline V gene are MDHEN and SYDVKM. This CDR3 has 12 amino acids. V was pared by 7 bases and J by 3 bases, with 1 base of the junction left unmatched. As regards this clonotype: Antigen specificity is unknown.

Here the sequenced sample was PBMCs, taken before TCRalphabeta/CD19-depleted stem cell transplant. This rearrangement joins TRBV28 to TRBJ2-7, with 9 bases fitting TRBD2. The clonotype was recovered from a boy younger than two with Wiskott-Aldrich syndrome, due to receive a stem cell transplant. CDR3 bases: TGTGCCAGCACGCGGGAGGGCTACGAGCAGTACTTC. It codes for CASTREGYEQYF.